Presented here are 22 T cell receptor beta chains from one specimen sequenced in a study of cytomegalovirus exposure and HLA in healthy donors. PCR primers comprised 60 Vbeta and 13 Jbeta primers. Data came from immunoSEQ multiplex PCR; TCRdb stores just in-frame clones and leaves some out. The repertoire holds about 140,000 clones, with 80% to 85% as singletons. Sequencing was done on a sample of PBMCs. The source of these receptors is a woman aged 45 to 65 in good health and CMV-seropositive.

The chain links TRBV4-2 to TRBJ1-5; D gene uncertain. Germline V gene sequence: CDR1 LGHNA, CDR2 YNFKEQ. V gave up 0 bases and J gave up 4 bases, with 19 bases separating them. There are 18 residues in the CDR3. As DNA, the CDR3 is TGTGCCAGCAGCCAAGAACCCGGCCGGGTAGGGAGGAATCAGCCCCAGCATTTT. Translated: CASSQEPGRVGRNQPQHF.

This clone was detected only a few times. J is TRBJ2-2 and V is TRBV7-8; no clear D. Looked up from germline, CDR1 is SGHVS and CDR2 is FQNEAQ. The CDR3 loop spans 14 amino acids. The V and J ends lost 1 base and 5 bases respectively, with 8 bases between them. In DNA form, the CDR3 reads TGTGCCAGCAGCTTAGGCGTTATTACCGGGGAGCTGTTTTTT. It encodes CASSLGVITGELFF. Together with reference TRBV7-8 and TRBJ2-2, the CDR3 gives the full variable domain: GAGVSQSPRYKVAKRGQDVALRCDPISGHVSLFWYQQALGQGPEFLTYFQNEAQLDKSGLPSDRFFAERPEGSVSTLKIQRTQQEDSAVYLCASSLGVITGELFFGEGSRLTVL.

The V gene is TRBV7-2, the J gene TRBJ2-1; the match to TRBD2 covers 9 bases. CDR1 SGHTA and CDR2 FQGNSA come from the germline V gene. This CDR3 is built from 14 residues. The ends lost 5 bases at V and 10 bases at J; junction bases unmatched: 9. This chain's CDR3 is CASSPMRSGGEQFF. For the CDR3, the DNA is TGTGCCAGCAGCCCCATGAGGAGCGGGGGGGAGCAGTTCTTC.

The chain employs TRBV5-1 and TRBJ2-1; D possibly corresponds to TRBD2 (6 bases). V was pared by 4 bases and J by 6 bases, with 11 bases between. Germline V gene data show CDR1 as SGHRS and CDR2 as YFSETQ. This CDR3 has 13 amino acids. The CDR3 region is CASSMGLSNEQFF. Here the CDR3 DNA reads TGCGCCAGCAGCATGGGACTCTCCAATGAGCAGTTCTTC.

The V call is TRBV9, the J call TRBJ2-7; 8 bases line up with TRBD2. Unmatched junction bases numbered 10, after V lost 4 bases and J lost 4 bases. Per the germline V gene, CDR1 is SGDLS and CDR2 is YYNGEE. This CDR3 has 15 amino acids. The CDR3 loop is CASSITPGLEYEQYF. The DNA for the CDR3 is TGTGCCAGCAGCATAACACCGGGACTAGAATACGAGCAGTACTTC.

The chain employs TRBV2 and TRBJ2-2; tentatively, D is TRBD1 (5 bases). Germline values: CDR1 SNHLY, CDR2 FYNNEI. The CDR3 is made up of 13 amino acids. V was cut by 7 bases and J by 1 base, with 7 bases left in between. CDR3 loop: CASNGQNTGELFF. The CDR3 DNA reads TGTGCCAGCAACGGACAGAACACCGGGGAGCTGTTTTTT. Looking up the rest from reference TRBV2 and TRBJ2-2 gives the full variable domain: EPEVTQTPSHQVTQMGQEVILRCVPISNHLYFYWYRQILGQKVEFLVSFYNNEISEKSEIFDDQFSVERPDGSNFTLKIRSTKLEDSAMYFCASNGQNTGELFFGEGSRLTVL.

This clone appeared once. The V call is TRBV5-1, the J call TRBJ2-4; 7 bases map to TRBD2. Germline CDR1 SGHRS, CDR2 YFSETQ. V gave up 0 bases and J gave up 6 bases; unmatched junction bases: 3. The CDR3 runs 14 residues. The CDR3 loop reads CASSLGAGRNIQYF. The CDR3 DNA sequence: TGCGCCAGCAGCTTGGGAGCGGGGCGAAACATTCAGTACTTC.

The genes are TRBV11-3 and TRBJ2-1, with 7 bases lining up with TRBD1. Germline CDR1 SGHNT, CDR2 YENEEA. The J segment lost 7 bases and the V segment lost 1 base, leaving 7 bases of the junction unmatched. The CDR3 is 15 amino acids. CDR3 loop: CASSLGQGNRNEQFF. The CDR3 DNA sequence: TGTGCCAGCAGCTTAGGACAGGGTAATAGGAATGAGCAGTTCTTC. Drawing the rest from reference TRBV11-3 and TRBJ2-1, the complete variable domain is EAGVVQSPRYKIIEKKQPVAFWCNPISGHNTLYWYLQNLGQGPELLIRYENEEAVDDSQLPKDRFSAERLKGVDSTLKIQPAELGDSAVYLCASSLGQGNRNEQFFGPGTRLTVL.

The chain couples TRBV7-8 to TRBJ2-1; 8 positions match TRBD2. J was trimmed by 6 bases and V by 5 bases; bases with no gene match: 12. From germline, CDR1 is SGHVS and CDR2 FQNEAQ. The CDR3 is 16 residues long. The chain's CDR3 is CASSPSRGGRGNEQFF. CDR3 nucleotide sequence: TGTGCCAGCAGCCCCAGCCGCGGGGGGCGGGGCAATGAGCAGTTCTTC. The full variable domain, its missing parts supplied by reference TRBV7-8 and TRBJ2-1, is GAGVSQSPRYKVAKRGQDVALRCDPISGHVSLFWYQQALGQGPEFLTYFQNEAQLDKSGLPSDRFFAERPEGSVSTLKIQRTQQEDSAVYLCASSPSRGGRGNEQFFGPGTRLTVL.

The chain employs TRBV9 and TRBJ1-1, with D tentatively TRBD1 (6 bases). The germline gives CDR1 SGDLS, CDR2 YYNGEE. V was cut by 3 bases and J by 2 bases, with 11 bases left in between. The CDR3 loop spans 14 amino acids. The CDR3 spells CASSALRGNTEAFF. For the CDR3, the DNA is TGTGCCAGCAGCGCCCTCAGGGGAAACACTGAAGCTTTCTTT.

CDR3 nucleotide sequence: TGTGCCAGCAGCTTGGCATGGACAGGGGCGGGCTCCTACGAGCAGTACTTC. Protein product: CASSLAWTGAGSYEQYF. J is TRBJ2-7 and V is TRBV7-8; 9 nucleotides match TRBD1. V shed 3 bases, J shed 0 bases, and the junction held 9 bases outside the gene matches. The CDR3 runs to 17 residues. In germline, CDR1 is SGHVS, CDR2 FQNEAQ.

This clone came up a few times. The rearrangement joins TRBV5-1 to TRBJ1-2, with D possibly TRBD1 on 5 matching bases. Germline loops: CDR1 SGHRS, CDR2 YFSETQ. The CDR3 runs 14 residues. V shed 2 bases and J shed 0 bases, with 8 bases lying between them. This CDR3 reads CASSFAGTNYGYTF. CDR3 nucleotide sequence: TGCGCCAGCAGCTTTGCAGGGACTAACTATGGCTACACCTTC.

This chain uses TRBV7-2 with TRBJ1-4; tentatively, D is TRBD1 (5 bases). In germline, CDR1 is SGHTA, CDR2 FQGNSA. CDR3 size: 14 residues. Between the trimmed V and J ends, which lost 5 bases and 4 bases, there was a span of 11 bases. Here the CDR3 DNA reads TGTGCCAGCAGCATTCAGGGATTTAATGAAAAACTGTTTTTT. Protein: CASSIQGFNEKLFF. The entire variable domain, with the rest obtained from reference TRBV7-2 and TRBJ1-4, is as follows: GAGVSQSPSNKVTEKGKDVELRCDPISGHTALYWYRQSLGQGLEFLIYFQGNSAPDKSGLPSDRFSAERTGGSVSTLTIQRTQQEDSAVYLCASSIQGFNEKLFFGSGTQLSVL.

The chain combines TRBV2 with TRBJ1-2; 8 bases line up with TRBD1. Trimming at V came to 5 bases and at J to 3 bases, leaving 8 bases not matched to a gene. This CDR3 has 15 amino acids. CDR1 SNHLY and CDR2 FYNNEI come from the germline V gene. CDR3 sequence: CASSTSGGWYYGYTF. The CDR3 DNA is TGTGCCAGCAGTACCTCAGGGGGCTGGTACTATGGCTACACCTTC. Combining the CDR3 with reference TRBV2 and TRBJ1-2 gives the whole variable domain EPEVTQTPSHQVTQMGQEVILRCVPISNHLYFYWYRQILGQKVEFLVSFYNNEISEKSEIFDDQFSVERPDGSNFTLKIRSTKLEDSAMYFCASSTSGGWYYGYTFGSGTRLTVV.

In its sample, this clone was seen a few times. The germline gene is not matched at one end of the junction; a read error may be the cause. V gene TRBV7-7 combines with J gene TRBJ2-3; weak D call: TRBD1 (7 bases). The CDR3 has 15 residues. Germline CDR1 reads SSHAT; CDR2 reads FNYEAQ (reference sequence). The CDR3 region has the DNA TGTGCTAGCAGCTTAGGCGGGACAGGCACAGATACGCAGTATTTT. Protein product: CASSLGGTGTDTQYF.

The chain links TRBV5-1 to TRBJ2-1; 10 nucleotides agree with TRBD2. The CDR3 contains 14 residues. Germline V CDR1 and CDR2: SGHRS, YFSETQ. The ends lost 2 bases at V and 8 bases at J; junction bases unmatched: 4. CDR3 amino acids: CASSLAGGVYEQFF. The CDR3, as DNA: TGCGCCAGCAGCTTAGCGGGAGGGGTGTATGAGCAGTTCTTC.

CDR3 DNA: TGCGCCAGCAGCCAAGATAGCGGGGGGGGCCAGACCCAGTACTTC. Encoded protein: CASSQDSGGGQTQYF. The genes are TRBV4-1 and TRBJ2-5; 11 bases fit TRBD2. The CDR3 loop spans 15 amino acids. The V and J ends lost 0 bases and 6 bases, in that order; junction bases with no gene match: 3. CDR1 is MGHRA and CDR2 is YSYEKL in the germline V gene.

This chain uses TRBV6-5 with TRBJ2-7; TRBD2 matches at 7 bases. The CDR3 is made up of 14 amino acids. The germline gives CDR1 MNHEY, CDR2 SVGAGI. Germline trimming cut 6 bases from V and 3 bases from J; bases unmatched to any gene: 8. CDR3 coding DNA: TGTGCCAGCAGGTCCGGGACTACGCTCTACGAGCAGTACTTC. Translation gives CASRSGTTLYEQYF.

This clone appeared once. The genes are TRBV7-9 and TRBJ1-2; D ambiguous. Trimming took off 5 bases at V and 3 bases at J, with 13 bases between the two ends. CDR1 is SEHNR, CDR2 FQNEAQ, per germline (reference sequence). This CDR3 region has 14 residues. CDR3 sequence (DNA): TGTGCCAGCAGCCGATCGGACGGGGACTATGGCTACACCTTC. Amino acid sequence: CASSRSDGDYGYTF.

Written as DNA, the CDR3 is TGTGCCAGCGGACGGGACAGGGACACTGAAGCTTTCTTT. This gives the protein CASGRDRDTEAFF. This rearrangement joins TRBV2 to TRBJ1-1, with 9 bases fitting TRBD1. CDR1 is SNHLY, CDR2 FYNNEI, per germline. This CDR3 has 13 residues. The junction had 4 bases not matched to a gene; V was cut back by 8 bases and J by 3 bases.

This chain joins TRBV7-9 and TRBJ1-4; TRBD1 matches 7 bases. V gave up 6 bases and J gave up 7 bases; unmatched junction bases: 8. This CDR3 spans 14 amino acids. Germline V lookup: CDR1 SEHNR, CDR2 FQNEAQ (reference sequence). The CDR3 DNA reads TGTGCCAGCAGTTTCGACAGGGCTCCTGAAAAACTGTTTTTT. As protein: CASSFDRAPEKLFF.

The chain couples TRBV30 to TRBJ2-2, with 11 positions matching TRBD2. The CDR3 has 19 amino acids. Germline assignment: CDR1 GTSNPN and CDR2 SVGIG (reference sequence). Trimming removed 0 bases from V and 0 bases from J; junction bases left unmatched: 9. This chain's CDR3 is CAWSVRLASGRTNTGELFF. The CDR3 DNA is TGTGCCTGGAGTGTACGTCTAGCTAGCGGGAGGACGAACACCGGGGAGCTGTTTTTT.